Reported below is one T cell receptor beta chain. This cohort consisted of healthy bone marrow donors. The CDR3 totals 14 residues. CDR1 and CDR2 from the germline V gene are LGHNA and YNFKEQ. V was pared by 4 bases and J by 2 bases, with 12 bases between. The data are from a study of cytomegalovirus exposure and HLA in healthy donors. Primers for the PCR totalled 60 Vbeta and 13 Jbeta. Libraries were prepared by immunoSEQ multiplex PCR; TCRdb keeps only in-frame clonotypes and omits some of them. Seen here are around 210,000 clones, 70% to 90% observed once, and the top ten hold around 0.23%. Sequenced: PBMCs. This chain connects TRBV4-2 to TRBJ2-7, with D perhaps TRBD2 (6 bases). The sequence was collected from a girl aged 2-10 years in good health and CMV-seronegative. CDR3 sequence: CASSRSSDPYEQYF. CDR3 sequence (DNA): TGTGCCAGCAGCCGTTCTAGCGACCCCTACGAGCAGTACTTC.